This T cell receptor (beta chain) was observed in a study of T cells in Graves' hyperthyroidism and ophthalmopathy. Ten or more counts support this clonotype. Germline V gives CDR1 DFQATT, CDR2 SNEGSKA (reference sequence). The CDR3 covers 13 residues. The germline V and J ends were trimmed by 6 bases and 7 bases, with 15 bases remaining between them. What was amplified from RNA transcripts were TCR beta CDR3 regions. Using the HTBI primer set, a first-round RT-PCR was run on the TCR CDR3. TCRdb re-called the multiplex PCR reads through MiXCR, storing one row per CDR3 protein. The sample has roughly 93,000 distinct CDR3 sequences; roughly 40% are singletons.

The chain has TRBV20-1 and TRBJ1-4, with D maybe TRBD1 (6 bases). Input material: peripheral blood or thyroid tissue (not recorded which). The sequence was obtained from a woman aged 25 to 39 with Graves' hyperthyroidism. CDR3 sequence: CSAPWGGGEKLFF. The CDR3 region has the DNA TGCAGTGCCCCGTGGGGAGGGGGTGAAAAACTGTTTTTT.